This note documents a single TCR beta chain sequence. As yet, its antigen is unknown. V gave up 0 bases and J gave up 4 bases; unmatched junction bases: 2. This CDR3 contains 16 residues. The V gene's germline CDR1 is SGHTA and CDR2 FQGTGA. The authors reverse transcribed all of the isolated RNA, so sequencing captured expressed TCRB transcripts. Assay: immunoSEQ multiplex PCR; the TCRdb copy retains only in-frame clones and omits some. The repertoire holds about 360,000 clones, with roughly 12% as singletons. This entry comes from a study of beta chain features in type 1 diabetes. Study results and caveats: When VDJ junctions were examined, type 1 diabetes patients showed fewer insertions and more deletions.

The chain combines TRBV7-3 with TRBJ2-2, with 10 bases identical to TRBD1. This receptor was obtained from a young man in good health. The specimen was naive CD4+ T cells from blood. The CDR3: CASSLTGTGVTGELFF. The DNA of the CDR3 is TGTGCCAGCAGCTTAACGGGGACAGGGGTCACCGGGGAGCTGTTTTTT.